The 27 T cell receptor beta chains listed next were all sequenced from one sample in a study of shared clonotypes between healthy human individuals. In the naive CD8 group, cells lacked CD45RO and were positively selected for CCR7, so terminally differentiated effector memory CD45RA+ cells were left out. TCRdb's table, derived via immunoSEQ multiplex PCR, lists solely in-frame clones and lacks some. The sample lists more than 2 million clones; over 85% were seen once. Sequenced material: naive CD8+ T cells from PBMCs. These receptors all stem from a man between 18 and 29 years old in good health. Some clones in this sample may be carry-over from other donors' samples.

A single count supports this clone. V is TRBV29-1 and J is TRBJ1-1; no clear D. The V end was cut by 4 bases, the J end by 5 bases, with 11 bases between. The CDR3 length is 12 residues. Germline V gene sequence: CDR1 SQVTM, CDR2 ANQGSEA. This CDR3 is CSVVQSGTEAFF. The CDR3 DNA reads TGCAGCGTTGTCCAATCGGGAACTGAAGCTTTCTTT.

As concerns this clone: Different DNA sequences within this sample yield the same CDR3. The chain couples TRBV30 to TRBJ2-7, with TRBD1 matching over 7 bases. V lost 2 bases, J lost 0 bases, and 1 base stayed unmatched. The CDR3 consists of 13 residues. Germline CDR1 GTSNPN, CDR2 SVGIG (reference sequence). The CDR3 sequence: CAWSRDSSYEQYF. In nucleotides, the CDR3 is TGTGCCTGGAGTCGGGACAGCTCCTACGAGCAGTACTTC.

A word on this clone: Within the sample, other DNA sequences also encode this same CDR3. This chain connects TRBV27 to TRBJ1-5; D not resolved. From germline, CDR1 is MNHEY and CDR2 SMNVEV (reference sequence). This CDR3 has 15 amino acids. Trimming removed 2 bases from V and 0 bases from J, with 8 bases in between. CDR3 sequence reads: CASSLGGYSNQPQHF. The CDR3, as DNA: TGTGCCAGCAGTTTAGGCGGCTATAGCAATCAGCCCCAGCATTTT.

Points on this clone: The sample holds other DNA sequences that translate to the same CDR3. The chain combines TRBV18 with TRBJ2-2, with D possibly being TRBD1 (5 bases). V dropped 3 bases and J dropped 1 base, with 9 bases sitting between them. The germline gives CDR1 KGHSH, CDR2 LQKENI. The CDR3 spans 15 residues. The CDR3 region is CASSPLRGNTGELFF. CDR3 bases: TGTGCCAGCTCACCTTTAAGGGGGAACACCGGGGAGCTGTTTTTT.

This clone was recorded once. This chain uses TRBV2 with TRBJ2-3; possible D gene TRBD2, 6 bases. This CDR3 has 15 residues. Germline CDR1 is SNHLY and CDR2 is FYNNEI. V dropped 6 bases and J dropped 3 bases, with 16 bases sitting between them. The CDR3 DNA reads as TGTGCCAGCAGCGCCCAGTGGGGGGTTACAGATACGCAGTATTTT. Amino acids: CASSAQWGVTDTQYF.

This chain uses TRBV7-9 with TRBJ2-7, with unresolved D. CDR1 SEHNR and CDR2 FQNEAQ come from the germline V gene (reference sequence). The V end lost 4 bases, the J end lost 2 bases, and 12 bases lay between the germline ends. The length of the CDR3 is 14 residues. CDR3 nucleotides: TGTGCCAGCAGCTCCGTGGTCAGTCCCTACGAGCAGTACTTC. Its translation: CASSSVVSPYEQYF.

V and J are TRBV5-4 and TRBJ2-1, with 14 nucleotides matching TRBD2. The CDR3 has 16 residues. CDR1 is SGHNT and CDR2 is YYREEE in the germline V gene (reference sequence). Germline trimming cut 4 bases from V and 7 bases from J; bases unmatched to any gene: 7. CDR3 nucleotides: TGTGCCAGCAGCATAGGACTAGCGGGAGGAGGGAATGAGCAGTTCTTC. This gives the protein CASSIGLAGGGNEQFF.

This clone came up a few times. The genes are TRBV7-9 and TRBJ1-5; tentatively, D is TRBD1 (5 bases). The CDR3 extends over 14 amino acids. The V end was cut by 2 bases, the J end by 6 bases, with 11 bases between. The germline CDR1 and CDR2 sequences are SEHNR and FQNEAQ (reference sequence). The CDR3 loop reads CASSLPGGGQPQHF. The CDR3 DNA reads TGTGCCAGCAGCTTACCGGGGGGTGGTCAGCCCCAGCATTTT.

The genes are TRBV28 and TRBJ2-7, with D uncertain. Germline V lookup: CDR1 MDHEN, CDR2 SYDVKM. V was trimmed by 4 bases and J by 3 bases, leaving 10 bases between them. The CDR3 has 13 amino acids. The CDR3 DNA sequence: TGTGCCAGCAGTTATGCCCCCCGCTACGAGCAGTACTTC. Translated: CASSYAPRYEQYF.

The rearrangement joins TRBV28 to TRBJ1-5, with D perhaps matching TRBD1 (6 bases). Germline CDR1 MDHEN, CDR2 SYDVKM. The CDR3 extends over 15 amino acids. The V end lost 3 bases, the J end lost 4 bases, and 13 bases lay between the germline ends. CDR3: CASSFLGGQNQPQHF. CDR3 DNA sequence: TGTGCCAGCAGTTTCCTGGGGGGACAAAATCAGCCCCAGCATTTT.

CDR3 nucleotide sequence: TGCGCCAGCAGTGAGGGGGTGTACGAGCAGTACTTC. Translating it yields CASSEGVYEQYF. The J gene is TRBJ2-7, the V gene TRBV10-2; D uncertain. Germline CDR1 reads WSHSY; CDR2 reads SAAADI. Trimming took off 2 bases at V and 4 bases at J, with 6 bases between the two ends. This CDR3 has 12 amino acids.

This chain connects TRBV9 to TRBJ2-3; D uncertain. This CDR3 comprises 13 residues. The ends were cut back, 4 bases at V and 6 bases at J, with 12 bases in the middle. Germline-derived CDR1 and CDR2 are SGDLS and YYNGEE. The CDR3: CASSPFSSDTQYF. The DNA of the CDR3 is TGTGCCAGCAGCCCCTTCTCCTCGGATACGCAGTATTTT. The full variable domain, rest sourced from reference TRBV9 and TRBJ2-3, is DSGVTQTPKHLITATGQRVTLRCSPRSGDLSVYWYQQSLDQGLQFLIQYYNGEERAKGNILERFSAQQFPDLHSELNLSSLELGDSALYFCASSPFSSDTQYFGPGTRLTVL.

On this clone itself: The identical CDR3 is also encoded by other nucleotide sequences in the sample. This chain connects TRBV6-6 to TRBJ1-1, with D possibly matching TRBD1 (5 bases). The V gene's germline CDR1 is MNHNY and CDR2 SVGAGI (reference sequence). The CDR3 is made up of 14 amino acids. V lost 0 bases to trimming and J lost 2 bases, with 7 bases between them. The CDR3 here is CASSYSGENTEAFF. CDR3 in DNA: TGTGCCAGCAGTTACTCGGGGGAAAACACTGAAGCTTTCTTT.

V usage is TRBV15 and J usage is TRBJ1-1, with D possibly TRBD1 on 6 matching bases. Trimming removed 5 bases from V and 1 base from J, with 11 bases in between. The CDR3 has 14 amino acids. Looked up from germline, CDR1 is LNHNV and CDR2 is YYDKDF (reference sequence). The CDR3 DNA follows: TGTGCCACCAGCGAGCGGACAGCGAACACTGAAGCTTTCTTT. The encoded protein is CATSERTANTEAFF.

The sample holds one count of this clone. This rearrangement joins TRBV29-1 to TRBJ2-7, with a weak D call TRBD1 (6 bases). The length of the CDR3 is 12 residues. In germline, CDR1 is SQVTM, CDR2 ANQGSEA. Trimming took off 4 bases at V and 3 bases at J, with 10 bases between the two ends. The CDR3 DNA is TGCAGCGTTGTAAGGGGGTACTACGAGCAGTACTTC. It translates to CSVVRGYYEQYF.

J is TRBJ2-7 and V is TRBV19; 7 bases align to TRBD2. Germline CDR1 is LNHDA and CDR2 is SQIVND (reference sequence). The CDR3 is 12 amino acids. The DNA for the CDR3 is TGTGCGAGCGGGGCACCGGCTTACGAGCAGTACTTC. It yields the protein CASGAPAYEQYF.

The chain employs TRBV30 and TRBJ2-7; D is unclear. The germline V gene has CDR1 GTSNPN and CDR2 SVGIG (reference sequence). Between the trimmed V and J ends, which lost 0 bases and 1 base, there was a span of 7 bases. This CDR3 is 13 amino acids long. CDR3: CAWSVGYSYEQYF. The CDR3 nucleotides are TGTGCCTGGAGTGTTGGATATTCCTACGAGCAGTACTTC.

As for this clone: Other DNA variants within this sample encode the same CDR3. This chain links TRBV2 with TRBJ2-7, with TRBD2 matching over 7 bases. The J segment lost 1 base and the V segment lost 6 bases, leaving 0 bases of the junction unmatched. Germline lookup yields CDR1 SNHLY and CDR2 FYNNEI. This CDR3 comprises 12 residues. CDR3 sequence reads: CASSGRSYEQYF. CDR3 in DNA: TGTGCCAGCAGCGGGAGGTCCTACGAGCAGTACTTC.

The genes are TRBV27 and TRBJ2-7; D is perhaps TRBD2 (5 bases). Trimming removed 9 bases at V and 3 bases at J, with 24 bases between. CDR3 size: 16 residues. CDR1 MNHEY and CDR2 SMNVEV come from the germline V gene (reference sequence). CDR3 amino acids: CASKTNPGNAVYEQYF. The CDR3 DNA reads as TGTGCCAGTAAAACCAACCCGGGGAATGCGGTCTACGAGCAGTACTTC.

The chain uses TRBV7-3 and TRBJ2-2; 10 bases are a match to TRBD1. This CDR3 spans 15 amino acids. Germline-derived CDR1 and CDR2 are SGHTA and FQGTGA. Losses at the gene ends were 5 bases for V and 2 bases for J; bases not matched to a gene: 2. CDR3 region: CASSETGGNTGELFF. As DNA, the CDR3 is TGTGCCAGCAGCGAGACAGGGGGCAACACCGGGGAGCTGTTTTTT.

There are a few counts of this clone. The genes are TRBV7-3 and TRBJ1-1; 9 nucleotides line up with TRBD1. Germline V gene sequence: CDR1 SGHTA, CDR2 FQGTGA. This CDR3 comprises 12 residues. With V trimmed by 2 bases and J by 10 bases, 2 bases remained unmatched. CDR3 protein: CASSLGTGTAFF. The DNA for the CDR3 is TGTGCCAGCAGCTTAGGGACAGGGACAGCTTTCTTT. The entire variable domain, with the rest obtained from reference TRBV7-3 and TRBJ1-1, is as follows: GAGVSQTPSNKVTEKGKYVELRCDPISGHTALYWYRQSLGQGPEFLIYFQGTGAADDSGLPNDRFFAVRPEGSVSTLKIQRTERGDSAVYLCASSLGTGTAFFGQGTRLTVV.

The chain joins TRBV4-3 to TRBJ2-1, with 11 positions matching TRBD2. Looked up from germline, CDR1 is LGHNA and CDR2 is YSLEER. The J segment lost 6 bases and the V segment lost 3 bases, leaving 10 bases of the junction unmatched. This CDR3 has 17 residues. The DNA for the CDR3 is TGCGCCAGCAGCCACGGAGTTAGCGGGAGGGCACCCAATGAGCAGTTCTTC. Encoded protein: CASSHGVSGRAPNEQFF.

This chain links TRBV7-6 with TRBJ2-7; the D is unclear. Germline CDR1 reads SGHVS; CDR2 reads FNYEAQ. CDR3 size: 14 residues. V was trimmed by 2 bases and J by 2 bases, leaving 10 bases between them. The CDR3: CASSLTANTYEQYF. The CDR3 DNA reads TGTGCCAGCAGCTTAACAGCCAACACCTACGAGCAGTACTTC.

The rearrangement links TRBV6-1 to TRBJ2-5, with 10 bases fitting TRBD2. CDR3 size: 16 residues. Germline assignment: CDR1 MNHNS and CDR2 SASEGT. V trimming: 1 base; J trimming: 5 bases; junction bases outside the gene matches: 7. The CDR3 loop reads CASSEGSGRFRETQYF. CDR3 DNA sequence: TGTGCCAGCAGTGAAGGTAGCGGGAGGTTTCGGGAGACCCAGTACTTC.

CDR3 region: CASSSSGGSTEAFF. The CDR3 bases are TGTGCCAGCAGCTCAAGCGGTGGGAGCACTGAAGCTTTCTTT. The chain couples TRBV11-2 to TRBJ1-1; D is uncertain. The CDR3 extends over 14 amino acids. Deletions cut 4 bases from V and 4 bases from J, with 13 bases between. Germline V gene data show CDR1 as SGHAT and CDR2 as FQNNGV.

The chain has TRBV7-2 and TRBJ2-6; D remains unclear. Germline V gene lookup returns CDR1 SGHTA and CDR2 FQGNSA. The CDR3 has 19 amino acids. V was pared by 1 base and J by 0 bases, with 16 bases between. The CDR3 coding sequence is TGTGCCAGCAGCTTAGTGGTCTTGATAGGCTCCTCTGGGGCCAACGTCCTGACTTTC. It translates to CASSLVVLIGSSGANVLTF.

The chain carries TRBV11-2 and TRBJ2-2; D remains unclear. CDR1 and CDR2 (germline): SGHAT, FQNNGV. There are 14 residues in the CDR3. The V gene lost 8 bases and the J gene lost 5 bases, with 15 bases spanning the gap. CDR3 amino acids: CASGSYQETGELFF. For the CDR3, the DNA is TGTGCCAGCGGTTCATATCAAGAAACCGGGGAGCTGTTTTTT.